This T cell receptor beta chain was observed in a study of CD8+ T cells in alopecia areata. Notes on the study in general: Many expanded lesional clones stayed in scalp and blood while on tofacitinib.

In each case, RNA was isolated and then reverse transcribed into cDNA as the sequencing template. The table came from immunoSEQ multiplex PCR; TCRdb's copy has only in-frame clones and leaves some out. The sample lists 110,000 or so clones, about three fifths occurring once. About this clone itself: Its antigen is currently unknown.

The ends were cut back, 3 bases at V and 4 bases at J, with 16 bases in the middle. The CDR3 contains 15 residues. Germline assignment: CDR1 SGDLS and CDR2 YYNGEE. Described treatment: oral pan-JAK inhibitor, 5-10 mg twice daily. Researchers gathered lesional scalp punch biopsies and peripheral blood from patients with alopecia areata. The sample in question was CD8+ T cells sorted from blood, obtained at week 4, from a patient treated with tofacitinib. V usage is TRBV9 and J usage is TRBJ2-5; a possible D gene is TRBD1 (6 bases). The sequence was obtained from a human donor with alopecia areata. The DNA of the CDR3 is TGTGCCAGCAGCGCCACACAGGGAACGGGAGAGACCCAGTACTTC. Its protein product is CASSATQGTGETQYF.